Given below is one T cell receptor (beta chain) in context. The data originate from a study of blood T cell repertoires in COVID-19. Overall study context: Sources were T cells, B-cell-depleted T cells, or PBMCs; the material itself was cDNA or gDNA.

Per the original data handling: Estimated nucleated cell counts came from reference gene primer amplification. TCRdb keeps only in-frame clones here, not all; method: immunoSEQ multiplex PCR. D and trimming come from the DNA, and the V and J calls and clone size come from that table. The sample lists about 180,000 clones; about nine tenths were seen once. The V gene's germline CDR1 is KGHSH and CDR2 LQKENI. Between the trimmed V and J ends, which lost 2 bases and 2 bases, there was a span of 18 bases. This CDR3 has 17 amino acids. The sequencing input was peripheral blood. The chain carries TRBV18 and TRBJ1-1; D is possibly TRBD1 (6 bases). This TCR came from a man in his 70s with active or convalescent COVID-19. CDR3 sequence: CASSPTDSPVYNTEAFF. For the CDR3, the DNA is TGTGCCAGCTCACCAACGGACAGTCCCGTGTATAACACTGAAGCTTTCTTT.